These 22 T cell receptor beta chains came from one sample sequenced in a study of blood T cell repertoires in COVID-19. TCRdb's copy holds only in-frame clones and misses some; the assay was immunoSEQ multiplex PCR. Of around 250,000 clones detected, around nine tenths appear once; the ten largest clones hold about 3.1%. The sequenced sample consisted of PBMCs or T cells enriched from blood (not recorded which). The receptors stem from a woman in her thirties or forties who had been exposed to COVID-19.

CDR3 bases: TGCGCCAGCAGCCAAGTACGGGACAGGGAGAGGGACGAGCAGTACTTC. This sequence encodes CASSQVRDRERDEQYF. The rearrangement links TRBV4-3 to TRBJ2-7, with 9 bases identical to TRBD1. This CDR3 is 16 amino acids long. The germline V gene has CDR1 LGHNA and CDR2 YSLEER. V lost 1 base, J lost 5 bases, and 9 bases stayed unmatched.

In nucleotides, the CDR3 is TGTGCCAGCAGCTTCGGTGTGAGAGTGTATAATTCACCCCTCCACTTT. Its protein product is CASSFGVRVYNSPLHF. This sequence joins TRBV5-6 and TRBJ1-6; no clear D. Germline CDR1 reads SGHDT; CDR2 reads YYEEEE. Trimming took off 2 bases at V and 4 bases at J, with 13 bases between the two ends. The CDR3 is made up of 16 amino acids. The complete variable domain, with remaining parts taken from reference TRBV5-6 and TRBJ1-6, reads DAGVTQSPTHLIKTRGQQVTLRCSPKSGHDTVSWYQQALGQGPQFIFQYYEEEERQRGNFPDRFSGHQFPNYSSELNVNALLLGDSALYLCASSFGVRVYNSPLHFGNGTRLTVT.

This rearrangement joins TRBV7-2 to TRBJ2-3, with a possible D match to TRBD2 (5 bases). The CDR3 has 14 residues. Germline V gene lookup returns CDR1 SGHTA and CDR2 FQGNSA. Trimming took 1 base from V and 8 from J, leaving 13 bases between them. The CDR3 reads CASSLGGAVGTQYF. CDR3 DNA: TGTGCCAGCAGCTTAGGGGGAGCTGTTGGTACGCAGTATTTT. Full variable domain (rest looked up from reference TRBV7-2 and TRBJ2-3): GAGVSQSPSNKVTEKGKDVELRCDPISGHTALYWYRQSLGQGLEFLIYFQGNSAPDKSGLPSDRFSAERTGGSVSTLTIQRTQQEDSAVYLCASSLGGAVGTQYFGPGTRLTVL.

CDR3 residues: CASIDRDRLFF. Written as DNA, the CDR3 is TGTGCCAGCATAGACAGGGACCGGCTGTTTTTT. V is TRBV11-3 and J is TRBJ2-2; 7 nucleotides agree with TRBD1. From germline, CDR1 is SGHNT and CDR2 YENEEA. The V and J ends lost 7 bases and 13 bases, in that order; junction bases with no gene match: 6. The CDR3 loop spans 11 amino acids.

The chain couples TRBV4-1 to TRBJ2-1; 8 bases line up with TRBD2. Germline V gives CDR1 MGHRA, CDR2 YSYEKL. J lost 5 bases, V lost 4 bases, and 16 bases had no gene match. The CDR3 spans 18 residues. This CDR3 is CASSRFSQLAVLDNEQFF. CDR3 DNA: TGCGCCAGCAGCCGCTTCTCCCAACTAGCGGTCCTAGACAATGAGCAGTTCTTC.

CDR3 nucleotide sequence: TGTGCCAGCAGCCCCGCGGTGGCCAGGGAGGGGGAGACCCAGTACTTC. Translated, it gives CASSPAVAREGETQYF. This sequence joins TRBV11-1 and TRBJ2-5; 7 bases agree with TRBD2. Germline CDR1 reads SGHAT; CDR2 reads FQDESV (reference sequence). V lost 5 bases and J lost 5; bases outside the gene matches: 14. The length of the CDR3 is 16 residues.

This chain joins TRBV6-5 and TRBJ1-1; 8 nucleotides match TRBD1. V shed 7 bases, J shed 9 bases, and the junction held 10 bases outside the gene matches. The CDR3 sequence is 13 residues long. Looked up from germline, CDR1 is MNHEY and CDR2 is SVGAGI. The CDR3 nucleotides are TGTGCCAGCACCTTGGACAGGGCTCAGAAAGCTTTCTTT. Translation gives CASTLDRAQKAFF.

The genes are TRBV27 and TRBJ1-2, with 8 bases fitting TRBD1. Germline lookup yields CDR1 MNHEY and CDR2 SMNVEV (reference sequence). The CDR3 extends over 14 amino acids. Trimming at V came to 0 bases and at J to 13 bases, leaving 10 bases not matched to a gene. CDR3 nucleotide sequence: TGTGCCAGCAGTTTATCGTCCTACAGGGGGGAATCCACCTTC. It encodes CASSLSSYRGESTF.

This clone was detected only a few times. This sequence joins TRBV4-1 and TRBJ1-1; D may be TRBD1 (6 bases). This CDR3 region has 15 residues. Germline V gene data show CDR1 as MGHRA and CDR2 as YSYEKL. Trimming removed 1 base at V and 3 bases at J, with 12 bases between. DNA of the CDR3: TGCGCCAGCAGCCAAGGCAGGGGCGGGTACACTGAAGCTTTCTTT. It translates to CASSQGRGGYTEAFF.

Here the CDR3 reads CASSLARDKDGYTF. CDR3 DNA: TGTGCCAGCAGTTTGGCCCGGGACAAGGATGGCTACACCTTC. The chain joins TRBV28 to TRBJ1-2; the D gene is possibly TRBD1 (6 bases). This CDR3 comprises 14 residues. In germline, CDR1 is MDHEN, CDR2 SYDVKM. V gave up 3 bases and J gave up 6 bases, with 14 bases separating them.

The chain recombines TRBV28 with TRBJ1-2; D gene ambiguous. Germline V gene data show CDR1 as MDHEN and CDR2 as SYDVKM. The germline V and J ends were trimmed by 2 bases and 10 bases, with 11 bases remaining between them. The CDR3 covers 12 residues. CDR3: CASSLEGRDYTF. CDR3 nucleotide sequence: TGTGCCAGCAGTTTAGAGGGAAGGGACTACACCTTC.

V is TRBV19 and J is TRBJ1-6, with no clear D. CDR1 is LNHDA and CDR2 is SQIVND in the germline V gene (reference sequence). V was clipped by 6 bases and J by 10 bases, with 16 bases between them. CDR3 size: 14 residues. Written as DNA, the CDR3 is TGTGCCAGTAGAAAGACTCACAGAGGGTCACCCCTCCACTTT. It specifies CASRKTHRGSPLHF.

The chain employs TRBV10-3 and TRBJ2-1; TRBD1 matches at 8 bases. This CDR3 is 16 amino acids long. V shed 3 bases, J shed 10 bases, and the junction held 14 bases outside the gene matches. Germline CDR1 ENHRY, CDR2 SYGVKD. In DNA form, the CDR3 reads TGTGCCATCAGTGACGGAGCCCGACAGGGGCCACGGGAGCAGTTCTTC. The encoded protein is CAISDGARQGPREQFF.

V gene TRBV19 combines with J gene TRBJ1-4; no firm D call. The CDR3 contains 14 residues. Germline V gene data show CDR1 as LNHDA and CDR2 as SQIVND (reference sequence). V lost 3 bases to trimming and J lost 2 bases, with 7 bases between them. The CDR3 sequence: CASSMAQTNEKLFF. DNA for the CDR3: TGTGCCAGTAGTATGGCCCAGACTAATGAAAAACTGTTTTTT.

This clone was detected a few times. CDR3: CAISDLTDTQYF. CDR3 sequence (DNA): TGTGCCATCAGTGATCTGACAGATACGCAGTATTTT. The chain joins TRBV10-3 to TRBJ2-3, with D uncertain. The V end was cut by 3 bases, the J end by 3 bases, with 4 bases between. Germline lookup yields CDR1 ENHRY and CDR2 SYGVKD. The CDR3 consists of 12 residues.

The CDR3 coding sequence is TGCGCCAGCAGCCTTGACAGGGCGGGCACCGGGGAGCTGTTTTTT. It specifies CASSLDRAGTGELFF. This chain links TRBV5-1 with TRBJ2-2; TRBD1 agrees at 7 bases. V lost 4 bases to trimming and J lost 4 bases; unmatched junction nucleotides: 7. This CDR3 has 15 amino acids. The germline gives CDR1 SGHRS, CDR2 YFSETQ.

The rearrangement joins TRBV28 to TRBJ2-5; TRBD1 matches 8 bases. The J segment lost 2 bases and the V segment lost 5 bases, leaving 10 bases of the junction unmatched. Germline-derived CDR1 and CDR2 are MDHEN and SYDVKM. This CDR3 region has 16 residues. In nucleotides, the CDR3 is TGTGCCAGCAGTAAACCGGGACAGGCCTTACAAGAGACCCAGTACTTC. Its translation is CASSKPGQALQETQYF.

This chain uses TRBV12-3 or TRBV12-4 with TRBJ1-2, with a possible D match to TRBD1 (6 bases). The CDR3 covers 13 residues. The V end lost 3 bases, the J end lost 7 bases, and 12 bases lay between the germline ends. CDR3 amino acids: CASSFGGLGGYTF. As DNA, the CDR3 is TGTGCCAGCAGTTTCGGGGGGCTGGGTGGCTACACCTTC.

The J gene is TRBJ1-2, the V gene TRBV30; D gene ambiguous. Germline loops: CDR1 GTSNPN, CDR2 SVGIG (reference sequence). The V and J ends lost 0 bases and 4 bases respectively, with 21 bases between them. There are 17 residues in the CDR3. CDR3 nucleotide sequence: TGTGCCTGGAGTGTAAGGTCGCGCGACCCAGGCTTCTATGGCTACACCTTC. Its protein is CAWSVRSRDPGFYGYTF. Full variable domain (outside the CDR3, taken from reference TRBV30 and TRBJ1-2): SQTIHQWPATLVQPVGSPLSLECTVEGTSNPNLYWYRQAAGRGLQLLFYSVGIGQISSEVPQNLSASRPQDRQFILSSKKLLLSDSGFYLCAWSVRSRDPGFYGYTFGSGTRLTVV.

The chain recombines TRBV5-1 with TRBJ1-6, with 8 bases identical to TRBD1. CDR3 length: 14 amino acids. Germline-derived CDR1 and CDR2 are SGHRS and YFSETQ. J lost 7 bases, V lost 4 bases, and 4 bases had no gene match. The CDR3, as DNA: TGCGCCAGCAGCACGGGACAGGCGAATTCACCCCTCCACTTT. As protein: CASSTGQANSPLHF. The variable domain in full, with the rest retrieved from reference TRBV5-1 and TRBJ1-6, is KAGVTQTPRYLIKTRGQQVTLSCSPISGHRSVSWYQQTPGQGLQFLFEYFSETQRNKGNFPGRFSGRQFSNSRSEMNVSTLELGDSALYLCASSTGQANSPLHFGNGTRLTVT.

The genes are TRBV6-5 and TRBJ2-7, with TRBD1 identical over 7 bases. The germline gives CDR1 MNHEY, CDR2 SVGAGI. CDR3 length: 13 amino acids. The V and J ends lost 4 bases and 4 bases, in that order; junction bases with no gene match: 4. CDR3 region: CASSSEDRYEQYF. In DNA form, the CDR3 reads TGTGCCAGCAGTTCCGAGGACAGGTACGAGCAGTACTTC.

The V and J genes are TRBV6-5 and TRBJ2-7; weak D call: TRBD2 (6 bases). The V end lost 7 bases, the J end lost 6 bases, and 19 bases lay between the germline ends. In germline, CDR1 is MNHEY, CDR2 SVGAGI. This CDR3 has 14 residues. Here the CDR3 DNA reads TGTGCCAGCAAAACCTCGGGCGGGGTAGGCGAGCAGTACGTC. It specifies CASKTSGGVGEQYV.